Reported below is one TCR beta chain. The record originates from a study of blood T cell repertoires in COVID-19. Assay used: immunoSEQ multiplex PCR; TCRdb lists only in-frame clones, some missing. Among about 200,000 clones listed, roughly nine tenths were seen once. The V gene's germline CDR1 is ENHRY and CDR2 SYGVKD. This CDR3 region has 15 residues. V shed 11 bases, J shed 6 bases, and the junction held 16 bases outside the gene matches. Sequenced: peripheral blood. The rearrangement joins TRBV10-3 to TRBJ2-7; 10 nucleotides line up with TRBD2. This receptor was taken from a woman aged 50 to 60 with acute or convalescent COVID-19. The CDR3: CAARASGGELGEQYF. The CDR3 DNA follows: TGTGCCGCAAGGGCCAGCGGGGGGGAGCTAGGCGAGCAGTACTTC.